This T cell receptor (beta chain) is drawn from a study of T-cell reconstitution after alpha-beta-depleted transplantation in children. Between the trimmed V and J ends, which lost 7 bases and 4 bases, there was a span of 16 bases. This CDR3 contains 15 residues. Study results and limitations: Several hundred expanded graft clones reportedly were the source of alpha-beta T cells about two months after transplant. TCRbeta diversity was high at day 60 in some patients (a result of surviving recipient T cells and thymic progenitors).

Researchers prepared the TCRbeta library using unique molecular identifiers, the study reports. A single record per CDR3 protein comes from TCRdb applying MiXCR to the PCR reads. The table lists some 550,000 distinct CDR3 sequences, about 23% of them singletons. This clonotype showed up just a few times. Its antigen is unknown. Source: PBMCs, mostly from graft donor cells, taken 360 days after TCRalphabeta/CD19-depleted stem cell transplant. The receptor comes from a boy in the first two years of life who had a stem cell transplant for acute myeloid leukemia, so the T cells may come from the graft donor. This chain links TRBV12-3 or TRBV12-4 with TRBJ2-2; D not resolved. The CDR3 nucleotides are TGTGCCAGCACTAAACCCGGCACAAGCACCGGGGAGCTGTTTTTT. Encoded protein: CASTKPGTSTGELFF.